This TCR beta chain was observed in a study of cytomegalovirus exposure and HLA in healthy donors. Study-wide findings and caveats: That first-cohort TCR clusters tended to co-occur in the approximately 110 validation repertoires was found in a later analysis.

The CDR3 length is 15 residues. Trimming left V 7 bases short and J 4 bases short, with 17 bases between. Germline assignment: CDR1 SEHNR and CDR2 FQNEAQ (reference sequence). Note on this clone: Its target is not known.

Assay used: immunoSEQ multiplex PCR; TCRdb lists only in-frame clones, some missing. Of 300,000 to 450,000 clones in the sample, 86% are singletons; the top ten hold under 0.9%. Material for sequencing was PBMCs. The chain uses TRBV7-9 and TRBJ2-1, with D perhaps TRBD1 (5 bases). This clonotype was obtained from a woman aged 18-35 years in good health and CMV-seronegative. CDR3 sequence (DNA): TGTGCCAGCACACCCGACAGCCAGCGTTACAATGAGCAGTTCTTC. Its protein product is CASTPDSQRYNEQFF.